This is a list of T cell receptor beta chains from one sample in a study of blood T cells in healthy people across ages. MiXCR was run by TCRdb on the 5' RACE reads, yielding one entry per CDR3 protein. The table shows about 780,000 distinct CDR3 sequences, with roughly 46% occurring only once. The material sequenced was blood. These receptors originate from a man older than 75 in good health. Both conserved end residues are part of each CDR3. D genes are given only for firm matches. Some rows mark clone size as missing; the rest say once, few, many or name a class of expanded clone.

d_call	v_call	j_call	clone_size	cdr3_nt	cdr3_aa
TRBD2	TRBV10-3	TRBJ2-1	once	TGTGCCATCAGTGATGTGGCGGGAGGGCACAATGAGCAGTTCTTC	CAISDVAGGHNEQFF
-	TRBV6-2/TRBV6-3	TRBJ2-1	few	TGTGCCAGCCACTCTCGGGCCTACAATGAGCAGTTCTTC	CASHSRAYNEQFF
-	TRBV29-1	TRBJ2-1	-	TGCAGCGTTAGGGCAGGCGATTCCTACAATGAGCAGTTCTTC	CSVRAGDSYNEQFF
TRBD1	TRBV25-1	TRBJ2-7	-	TGTGCCAGCAGGGATCCGACAGGGGGCTACGAGCAGTACTTC	CASRDPTGGYEQYF
TRBD1	TRBV25-1	TRBJ2-3	-	TGTGCCAGCAGTGACGCACAGGGGACCACAGATACGCAGTATTTT	CASSDAQGTTDTQYF
-	TRBV15	TRBJ1-4	-	TGTGCCACCAGCCAGAGGGGTTCAATAGGAGAAAAACTGTTTTTT	CATSQRGSIGEKLFF
-	TRBV29-1	TRBJ2-7	-	TGCAGCGTTGTCCGGGACTCGGGTCGGTACGAGCAGTACTTC	CSVVRDSGRYEQYF
-	TRBV28	TRBJ1-5	-	TGTGCCAGCAGTTTAATGGCGCCCCCCCATCAGCCCCAGCATTTT	CASSLMAPPHQPQHF
-	TRBV7-7	TRBJ2-5	-	TGTGCCAGCAGCCCCAACAGAGGGTACCAAGAGACCCAGTACTTC	CASSPNRGYQETQYF
-	TRBV6-6	TRBJ2-5	-	TGTGCCAGCAGTTACTGGGGCCAAGAGACCCAGTACTTC	CASSYWGQETQYF
-	TRBV4-3	TRBJ2-7	few	TGCGCCAGCAGCCAAGATGGTAGCTCCACCGAGCAGTACTTC	CASSQDGSSTEQYF
TRBD1	TRBV29-1	TRBJ1-4	few	TGCAGCGTTGTATCCGGACAGGCTGAAAAACTGTTTTTT	CSVVSGQAEKLFF
-	TRBV15	TRBJ2-5	few	TGTGCCACCAGCAGAGCGGGGCGGTACCAAGAGACCCAGTACTTC	CATSRAGRYQETQYF
TRBD1	TRBV4-3	TRBJ2-2	few	TGCGCCAGCAGCCTGTCCCTAGGACAGGGGGACACCGGGGAGCTGTTTTTT	CASSLSLGQGDTGELFF
-	TRBV20-1	TRBJ1-5	-	TGCAGTGCTAGTCGGACCCAGGGGAAGCCCCAGCATTTT	CSASRTQGKPQHF
-	TRBV9	TRBJ2-1	-	TGTGCCAGCAGCGTCGGGGTATCTGCCTACAATGAGCAGTTCTTC	CASSVGVSAYNEQFF
TRBD1	TRBV5-1	TRBJ2-7	-	TGCGCCAGCAGCGAACCTGGACAGGGCGTCTACGAGCAGTACTTC	CASSEPGQGVYEQYF
TRBD2	TRBV7-2	TRBJ2-5	-	TGTGCCAGCAGCCGAGGACTAGCGGGAACAGAGACCCAGTACTTC	CASSRGLAGTETQYF
TRBD2	TRBV11-3	TRBJ2-5	-	TGTGCCAGCAGCTTAGGCACGAGCGGGGTCTACAATGAGCAGTACTTC	CASSLGTSGVYNEQYF
-	TRBV29-1	TRBJ2-5	-	TGCAGCGTTGCTGGGCTGGAAGAGACCCAGTACTTC	CSVAGLEETQYF
-	TRBV3-1	TRBJ1-2	-	TGTGCCAGCAGCCAAGAAGGGAACTATGGCTACACCTTC	CASSQEGNYGYTF
TRBD1	TRBV5-5	TRBJ1-6	-	TGTGCCAGCAGCCCCACGACAGGGGGCAGAGATTCACCCCTCCACTTT	CASSPTTGGRDSPLHF
-	TRBV7-8	TRBJ1-5	-	TGTGCCAGCAGCTCGGCTCGTGGGCTCGTTAATCAGCCCCAGCATTTT	CASSSARGLVNQPQHF
-	TRBV20-1	TRBJ2-7	-	TGCAGCAGAGGAGCCCAGGGCGAGTACGAGCAGTACTTC	CSRGAQGEYEQYF
-	TRBV12-3/TRBV12-4	TRBJ2-1	few	TGTGCCAGCAGGCTGACAGGAGCTGAGCAGTTCTTC	CASRLTGAEQFF
TRBD2	TRBV28	TRBJ2-7	-	TGTGCCAGCAGTCCTCCAGCGGGAGGATTTTGCGAGCAGTACTTC	CASSPPAGGFCEQYF
-	TRBV5-1	TRBJ2-6	-	TGCGCCAGCAGCTTGATCAGGGCTGGGGCCAACGTCCCGACTTTC	CASSLIRAGANVPTF
-	TRBV12-3/TRBV12-4	TRBJ2-3	-	TGTGCCAGCAGTTTAGATAGGCCCACAGATACGCAGTATTTT	CASSLDRPTDTQYF
-	TRBV28	TRBJ2-7	-	TGTGCCAGCACAAAGGGCTCCTACGAGCAGTACTTC	CASTKGSYEQYF
-	TRBV27	TRBJ2-1	few	TGTGCCAGCAGTTTACTCAACAATGAGCAGTTCTTC	CASSLLNNEQFF
-	TRBV2	TRBJ2-5	many	TGTGCCAGCAGTGACCCGGCTCTAGAGACCCAGTACTTC	CASSDPALETQYF
-	TRBV7-3	TRBJ2-1	-	TGTGCCAGCAGCCCCCTAGCTCTCGGCGTGGGTGAGCAGTTCTTC	CASSPLALGVGEQFF
-	TRBV7-6	TRBJ2-7	few	TGTGCCAGCAGCCTCAACCCCCGGGATTACGAGCAGTACTTC	CASSLNPRDYEQYF
TRBD1	TRBV5-1	TRBJ2-1	-	TGCGCCAGCAGTTCCTCCCCGGGACAGTTCTACAATGAGCGGTTCTTC	CASSSSPGQFYNERFF
TRBD2	TRBV30	TRBJ2-5	-	TGTGCCTGGGGCTCCGGGACTAGCAACCAAGAGACCCAGTACTTC	CAWGSGTSNQETQYF
-	TRBV7-2	TRBJ2-5	-	TGTGCCAGCAGCTTAGCGTGGGCGTTACGAGAGACCCAGTACTTC	CASSLAWALRETQYF
-	TRBV5-1	TRBJ2-3	-	TGCGCCAGCAGCTTGGAAGGCAGGCTCCTCACAGATACGCAGTATTTT	CASSLEGRLLTDTQYF
-	TRBV12-3/TRBV12-4	TRBJ2-7	-	TGTGCCAGCAGTGTTGGGACTCAGACCAACGAGCAGTACTTC	CASSVGTQTNEQYF
TRBD2	TRBV12-3/TRBV12-4	TRBJ2-1	-	TGTGCCAGCAGTACTAGCGGGAGGGCCAATGAGCAGTTCTTC	CASSTSGRANEQFF
-	TRBV19	TRBJ2-3	-	TGTGCCAGTAGTATGGGAGACGCAGATACGCAGTATTTT	CASSMGDADTQYF
-	TRBV12-3/TRBV12-4	TRBJ2-5	-	TGTGCCAGCACTCGGGCGGGCAGTTTGAGAGTGACCCAGTACTTC	CASTRAGSLRVTQYF
-	TRBV15	TRBJ2-7	-	TGTGCCACCAGCAGAGAGATCGGGGGTTCCAGCGAGCAGTACTTC	CATSREIGGSSEQYF
TRBD2	TRBV11-2	TRBJ2-1	-	TGTGCCAGCAGCTTAGGGGCTAGCGGGAGTGAGCAGTTCTTC	CASSLGASGSEQFF
TRBD1	TRBV6-5	TRBJ2-5	-	TGTGCCAGCAGTTACGACAGGGCAGAGACCCAGTACTTC	CASSYDRAETQYF
TRBD2	TRBV4-2	TRBJ2-7	-	TGTGCCAGCAGCCAAGTGGGGGGCTTAGCGGGGTACGAGCAGTACTTC	CASSQVGGLAGYEQYF
TRBD1	TRBV7-2	TRBJ2-5	many	TGTGCCAGCAAACAAGGGGGCCGACAGGGCGAAGAGACCCAGTACTTC	CASKQGGRQGEETQYF
TRBD2	TRBV2	TRBJ2-1	many	TGTGCCAGCAGCAGACAAAGGACTAGCGGAGGGGTATTCAATGAGCAGTTCTTC	CASSRQRTSGGVFNEQFF
TRBD1	TRBV5-1	TRBJ2-7	-	TGCGCCAGCAGCTTACGGGACAGGGGAAACGAGCAGTACTTC	CASSLRDRGNEQYF
-	TRBV28	TRBJ2-7	many	TGTGCCAGCAGTTTCGAAGCGGGCCTTGCCTACGAGCAGTACTTC	CASSFEAGLAYEQYF
-	TRBV27	TRBJ2-7	few	TGTGCCAGCAGTTTCGGGCAGCCGAATGAGCAGTACTTC	CASSFGQPNEQYF
-	TRBV5-6	TRBJ2-7	-	TGTGCCAGCAGCTTGGTTGACAACTACGAGCAGTACTTC	CASSLVDNYEQYF
-	TRBV12-3/TRBV12-4	TRBJ1-5	-	TGTGCCAGCAGTTTAGCGAGGGACCCCAGCTTGGAGCCCCAGCATTTT	CASSLARDPSLEPQHF
-	TRBV20-1	TRBJ1-1	-	TGCAGTGCTAGTTGGAGATTGAACACTGAAGCTTTCTTT	CSASWRLNTEAFF
-	TRBV27	TRBJ1-2	-	TGTGCCAGCAGTCCTTGGGGCAGATTAAACTATGGCTACACCTTC	CASSPWGRLNYGYTF
TRBD2	TRBV5-1	TRBJ2-5	-	TGCGCCAGCAGCCGTGGTAGCGGGGAAGAGACCCAGTACTTC	CASSRGSGEETQYF